The rows below give T cell receptor beta chains drawn from one sample of a study of blood T cells in healthy people across ages. TCRdb called the 5' RACE reads again in MiXCR, with one record for every CDR3 protein. Of under 2,000,000 distinct CDR3 sequences detected, just under 50% appear once; the ten largest clones hold roughly 2%. The sequenced material came from blood. The receptors here all came from a woman aged 35 to 49 in good health. Both conserved end residues are part of each CDR3. A D gene is named only where the DNA matches it firmly. The size field is filled for only some rows; it gives once, few, many or a size class.

j_call: TRBJ2-6
v_call: TRBV2
clone_size: -
d_call: TRBD1
cdr3_aa: CASMRQGGVAGANVLTF
cdr3_nt: TGTGCCAGCATGAGACAGGGCGGTGTAGCTGGGGCCAACGTCCTGACTTTC

j_call: TRBJ2-3
v_call: TRBV7-9
clone_size: few
d_call: -
cdr3_aa: CASSLRTPSTDTQYF
cdr3_nt: TGTGCCAGCAGCTTACGCACCCCTAGCACAGATACGCAGTATTTT

j_call: TRBJ2-3
v_call: TRBV27
clone_size: -
d_call: TRBD1
cdr3_aa: CASRGDRIDTQYF
cdr3_nt: TGTGCCAGCAGGGGGGACAGGATAGATACGCAGTATTTT

j_call: TRBJ2-1
v_call: TRBV6-2/TRBV6-3
clone_size: -
d_call: -
cdr3_aa: CASSTGPGSYNEQFF
cdr3_nt: TGTGCCAGCAGTACGGGACCGGGTTCCTACAATGAGCAGTTCTTC

j_call: TRBJ2-3
v_call: TRBV7-2
clone_size: -
d_call: TRBD2
cdr3_aa: CASRLSGGAGDTQYF
cdr3_nt: TGTGCCAGCAGACTCAGCGGGGGGGCCGGGGATACGCAGTATTTT

j_call: TRBJ2-5
v_call: TRBV7-2
clone_size: -
d_call: TRBD2
cdr3_aa: CASRKGLAATQYF
cdr3_nt: TGTGCCAGCAGAAAGGGACTAGCTGCGACCCAGTACTTC

j_call: TRBJ2-5
v_call: TRBV5-1
clone_size: -
d_call: TRBD2
cdr3_aa: CASSGGLAPDQQYF
cdr3_nt: TGCGCCAGCAGCGGAGGACTAGCACCCGACCAGCAGTACTTC

j_call: TRBJ2-5
v_call: TRBV5-5
clone_size: once
d_call: -
cdr3_aa: CASSLTGASIETQYF
cdr3_nt: TGTGCCAGCAGCTTGACGGGGGCGTCGATAGAGACCCAGTACTTC

j_call: TRBJ2-3
v_call: TRBV4-1
clone_size: few
d_call: -
cdr3_aa: CASSQVRQGSPTDTQYF
cdr3_nt: TGCGCCAGCAGCCAAGTTAGGCAGGGAAGTCCCACAGATACGCAGTATTTT

j_call: TRBJ1-2
v_call: TRBV28
clone_size: -
d_call: -
cdr3_aa: CASSPGGRGLHGYTF
cdr3_nt: TGTGCCAGCAGTCCCGGTGGCAGGGGCCTTCATGGCTACACCTTC

j_call: TRBJ1-1
v_call: TRBV20-1
clone_size: -
d_call: -
cdr3_aa: CSASLVANTEAFF
cdr3_nt: TGCAGTGCTAGTTTAGTTGCGAACACTGAAGCTTTCTTT

j_call: TRBJ2-7
v_call: TRBV29-1
clone_size: -
d_call: -
cdr3_aa: CSVLPTQGSYNEQYF
cdr3_nt: TGCAGCGTTCTTCCAACCCAGGGGTCCTACAATGAGCAGTACTTC

j_call: TRBJ2-3
v_call: TRBV7-8
clone_size: -
d_call: -
cdr3_aa: CASSLRSLQGRTDTQYF
cdr3_nt: TGTGCCAGCAGCTTAAGGTCTTTGCAGGGAAGGACAGATACGCAGTATTTT

j_call: TRBJ2-4
v_call: TRBV6-2/TRBV6-3
clone_size: -
d_call: TRBD1
cdr3_aa: CASSYSTGGVKAKNIRYF
cdr3_nt: TGTGCCAGCAGTTACTCGACAGGGGGAGTGAAAGCCAAAAACATTCGGTACTTC

j_call: TRBJ2-5
v_call: TRBV6-5
clone_size: few
d_call: -
cdr3_aa: CASSYSRRPTQETQYF
cdr3_nt: TGTGCCAGCAGTTACTCCCGCCGACCGACCCAAGAGACCCAGTACTTC

j_call: TRBJ2-7
v_call: TRBV3-1
clone_size: -
d_call: TRBD1
cdr3_aa: CASSDRGTYNEQYF
cdr3_nt: TGTGCCAGCAGCGACAGGGGAACCTACAATGAGCAGTACTTC

j_call: TRBJ1-2
v_call: TRBV7-2
clone_size: few
d_call: -
cdr3_aa: CASQARDVAGYTF
cdr3_nt: TGTGCCAGCCAAGCGAGGGACGTAGCGGGCTACACCTTC

j_call: TRBJ1-2
v_call: TRBV20-1
clone_size: -
d_call: TRBD1
cdr3_aa: CSARTAGGGLFGYTF
cdr3_nt: TGCAGTGCTAGAACTGCAGGGGGCGGATTATTTGGCTACACCTTC

j_call: TRBJ1-2
v_call: TRBV4-3
clone_size: few
d_call: TRBD1
cdr3_aa: CASSQVRGQDIYGYTF
cdr3_nt: TGCGCCAGCAGCCAAGTCCGGGGACAGGATATCTATGGCTACACCTTC

j_call: TRBJ2-5
v_call: TRBV4-1
clone_size: -
d_call: -
cdr3_aa: CASSQDKFQETQYF
cdr3_nt: TGCGCCAGCAGCCAAGACAAATTCCAAGAGACCCAGTACTTC

j_call: TRBJ1-2
v_call: TRBV28
clone_size: -
d_call: TRBD1
cdr3_aa: CASSSPGQGIPYGYTF
cdr3_nt: TGTGCCAGCAGTTCGCCGGGACAGGGGATTCCTTATGGCTACACCTTC

j_call: TRBJ1-2
v_call: TRBV27
clone_size: few
d_call: TRBD1
cdr3_aa: CASRSDRGYHGYTF
cdr3_nt: TGTGCCAGCCGCTCGGACAGGGGTTATCATGGCTACACCTTC

j_call: TRBJ2-7
v_call: TRBV6-2/TRBV6-3
clone_size: few
d_call: TRBD1
cdr3_aa: CASSYSAWDRDWTYEQYF
cdr3_nt: TGTGCCAGCAGTTACTCGGCTTGGGACAGGGACTGGACCTACGAGCAGTACTTC

j_call: TRBJ2-1
v_call: TRBV2
clone_size: -
d_call: TRBD1
cdr3_aa: CASSRQGLSYNEQFF
cdr3_nt: TGTGCCAGCAGTCGACAGGGTCTCTCCTACAATGAGCAGTTCTTC

j_call: TRBJ1-2
v_call: TRBV5-6
clone_size: few
d_call: -
cdr3_aa: CASSLGAGRTF
cdr3_nt: TGTGCCAGCAGCTTGGGGGCAGGGCGCACCTTC

j_call: TRBJ2-7
v_call: TRBV4-3
clone_size: -
d_call: -
cdr3_aa: CASSPSLRSYEQYF
cdr3_nt: TGCGCCAGCAGCCCATCTTTGCGGTCCTACGAGCAGTACTTC

j_call: TRBJ1-2
v_call: TRBV4-3
clone_size: -
d_call: -
cdr3_aa: CASSPIPTNYGYTF
cdr3_nt: TGCGCCAGCAGCCCGATCCCAACTAACTATGGCTACACCTTC

j_call: TRBJ2-5
v_call: TRBV28
clone_size: once
d_call: -
cdr3_aa: CASSSLRQVAYNQETQYF
cdr3_nt: TGTGCCAGCAGTTCCCTTAGACAGGTCGCTTACAATCAAGAGACCCAGTACTTC

j_call: TRBJ2-1
v_call: TRBV20-1
clone_size: few
d_call: -
cdr3_aa: CSASYGSSYNEQFF
cdr3_nt: TGCAGTGCTAGTTATGGAAGCTCCTACAATGAGCAGTTCTTC

j_call: TRBJ1-1
v_call: TRBV7-6
clone_size: -
d_call: -
cdr3_aa: CASSLENQGRNTEAFF
cdr3_nt: TGTGCCAGCAGCTTAGAAAACCAGGGCCGCAACACTGAAGCTTTCTTT

j_call: TRBJ2-1
v_call: TRBV5-1
clone_size: -
d_call: -
cdr3_aa: CASSRGDVDNEQFF
cdr3_nt: TGCGCCAGCAGCAGAGGGGACGTGGACAATGAGCAGTTCTTC

j_call: TRBJ2-3
v_call: TRBV12-3/TRBV12-4
clone_size: -
d_call: TRBD2
cdr3_aa: CASSFRLLVAGWDTQYF
cdr3_nt: TGTGCCAGCAGTTTTCGTCTACTGGTAGCGGGGTGGGATACGCAGTATTTT

j_call: TRBJ2-7
v_call: TRBV28
clone_size: few
d_call: TRBD2
cdr3_aa: CASSSLAGGPDEQYF
cdr3_nt: TGTGCCAGCAGTTCCCTAGCGGGGGGGCCAGACGAGCAGTACTTC

j_call: TRBJ2-4
v_call: TRBV7-9
clone_size: -
d_call: -
cdr3_aa: CASSLARLGKNIQYF
cdr3_nt: TGTGCCAGCAGCTTAGCGCGACTGGGCAAAAACATTCAGTACTTC

j_call: TRBJ2-7
v_call: TRBV7-2
clone_size: few
d_call: -
cdr3_aa: CASRPQGSLSGEQYF
cdr3_nt: TGTGCCAGCAGACCGCAGGGGTCCCTGTCTGGCGAGCAGTACTTC

j_call: TRBJ2-7
v_call: TRBV5-5
clone_size: -
d_call: TRBD1
cdr3_aa: CASSLNRQGKNYEQYF
cdr3_nt: TGTGCCAGCAGCTTAAATAGACAGGGGAAAAACTACGAGCAGTACTTC

j_call: TRBJ1-4
v_call: TRBV6-5
clone_size: -
d_call: -
cdr3_aa: CASSFAAYEKLFF
cdr3_nt: TGTGCCAGCAGTTTTGCCGCCTATGAAAAACTGTTTTTT

j_call: TRBJ2-1
v_call: TRBV20-1
clone_size: -
d_call: -
cdr3_aa: CSAREGLSSYNEQFF
cdr3_nt: TGCAGTGCTAGAGAGGGACTGAGCTCCTACAATGAGCAGTTCTTC

j_call: TRBJ2-1
v_call: TRBV20-1
clone_size: few
d_call: -
cdr3_aa: CSAPPVGSYNEQFF
cdr3_nt: TGCAGTGCTCCCCCCGTGGGGTCTTACAATGAGCAGTTCTTC

j_call: TRBJ2-5
v_call: TRBV9
clone_size: few
d_call: TRBD1
cdr3_aa: CASSAPGTGLETQYF
cdr3_nt: TGTGCCAGCAGCGCCCCCGGGACAGGGCTAGAGACCCAGTACTTC

j_call: TRBJ1-5
v_call: TRBV6-6
clone_size: few
d_call: -
cdr3_aa: CASSYSTANQPQHF
cdr3_nt: TGTGCCAGCAGTTACTCGACGGCTAATCAGCCCCAGCATTTT

j_call: TRBJ2-4
v_call: TRBV20-1
clone_size: -
d_call: -
cdr3_aa: CRASDIPLAKNIQYF
cdr3_nt: TGCAGGGCTAGTGACATTCCGTTAGCCAAAAACATTCAGTACTTC

j_call: TRBJ1-2
v_call: TRBV29-1
clone_size: -
d_call: TRBD1
cdr3_aa: CSVEGDRGRSGYTF
cdr3_nt: TGCAGCGTTGAAGGGGACAGGGGGCGAAGTGGCTACACCTTC

j_call: TRBJ2-3
v_call: TRBV12-3/TRBV12-4
clone_size: -
d_call: TRBD2
cdr3_aa: CASRPGAGEIPTDTQYF
cdr3_nt: TGTGCCAGCAGGCCAGGTGCGGGGGAAATCCCCACAGATACGCAGTATTTT

j_call: TRBJ2-3
v_call: TRBV20-1
clone_size: -
d_call: -
cdr3_aa: CSARRPDTQYF
cdr3_nt: TGCAGTGCTCGGAGGCCCGATACGCAGTATTTT

j_call: TRBJ2-7
v_call: TRBV5-1
clone_size: few
d_call: TRBD1
cdr3_aa: CASSVPGQGAYEQYF
cdr3_nt: TGTGCCAGCAGTGTCCCGGGACAGGGGGCCTACGAGCAGTACTTC

j_call: TRBJ2-1
v_call: TRBV9
clone_size: -
d_call: -
cdr3_aa: CASSVAPNYNEQFF
cdr3_nt: TGTGCCAGCAGCGTAGCTCCGAATTACAATGAGCAGTTCTTC

j_call: TRBJ2-7
v_call: TRBV20-1
clone_size: few
d_call: -
cdr3_aa: CSARAGQPPYEQYF
cdr3_nt: TGCAGTGCTAGAGCTGGACAGCCGCCCTACGAGCAGTACTTC

j_call: TRBJ2-4
v_call: TRBV6-1
clone_size: -
d_call: TRBD1
cdr3_aa: CATLEPGTVKNIQYF
cdr3_nt: TGTGCCACCTTGGAACCCGGGACAGTCAAAAACATTCAGTACTTC

j_call: TRBJ1-2
v_call: TRBV10-3
clone_size: once
d_call: -
cdr3_aa: CAISTGTREYGYTF
cdr3_nt: TGTGCCATCAGTACCGGGACACGGGAATATGGCTACACCTTC

j_call: TRBJ2-7
v_call: TRBV28
clone_size: few
d_call: TRBD2
cdr3_aa: CASSLWASGGYEQYF
cdr3_nt: TGTGCCAGCAGTTTATGGGCTAGCGGGGGGTACGAGCAGTACTTC

j_call: TRBJ2-3
v_call: TRBV7-9
clone_size: -
d_call: -
cdr3_aa: CASRPVNPDTQYF
cdr3_nt: TGTGCCAGCAGACCCGTCAACCCAGATACGCAGTATTTT